These T cell receptor beta chains were read from a single sample in a study of shared clonotypes between healthy human individuals. Produced via immunoSEQ multiplex PCR; TCRdb's table is partial and in-frame only. The repertoire has some 530,000 clones, around four fifths of them found once; the top ten carry about 11%. The sequencing input was PBMCs. These TCRs come from a woman between 40 and 55 years old in good health. Some clones in this sample may be carry-over from other donors' samples. CDR3s include the opening cysteine and the closing phenylalanine or tryptophan. Clone size, where shown, is once, few, many, or a class for clones that have expanded.

v_gene: TRBV7-8
j_gene: TRBJ2-5
abundance: .
CDR3aa: CASSLSDRETQYF

v_gene: TRBV19
j_gene: TRBJ1-1
abundance: .
CDR3aa: CASSISGTHIAAEAFF

v_gene: TRBV9
j_gene: TRBJ2-7
abundance: .
CDR3aa: CASSVAPGVTSYEQYF

v_gene: TRBV28
j_gene: TRBJ1-2
abundance: .
CDR3aa: CASRPVLDTQEGINYGYTF

v_gene: TRBV18
j_gene: TRBJ1-1
abundance: .
CDR3aa: CASSPRQGGMNTEAFF

v_gene: TRBV6-1
j_gene: TRBJ2-7
abundance: .
CDR3aa: CASSVYPGVSYEQYF

v_gene: TRBV7-3
j_gene: TRBJ2-3
abundance: once
CDR3aa: CASSLTPTRASSLNTQYF

v_gene: TRBV29-1
j_gene: TRBJ1-1
abundance: .
CDR3aa: CSVVPRGTEAFF

v_gene: TRBV4-1
j_gene: TRBJ2-1
abundance: .
CDR3aa: CAIGGPRKNEQFF

v_gene: TRBV6-1
j_gene: TRBJ1-1
abundance: .
CDR3aa: CASRLQGVGTEAFF

v_gene: TRBV28
j_gene: TRBJ1-1
abundance: .
CDR3aa: CASKAAGANTEAFF

v_gene: TRBV5-1
j_gene: TRBJ2-7
abundance: .
CDR3aa: CASSLDREGYYEQYF

v_gene: TRBV21-1
j_gene: TRBJ1-2
abundance: .
CDR3aa: CASSSGQPQYPAPYGYTF

v_gene: TRBV28
j_gene: TRBJ2-7
abundance: once
CDR3aa: CASSPRGNRREQYF

v_gene: TRBV27
j_gene: TRBJ2-2
abundance: .
CDR3aa: CASSPGGTGKTGELFF

v_gene: TRBV6-1
j_gene: TRBJ2-7
abundance: .
CDR3aa: CASSINFQSYEQYF

v_gene: TRBV18
j_gene: TRBJ2-7
abundance: .
CDR3aa: CASSPSRTYEQYF

v_gene: TRBV2
j_gene: TRBJ1-5
abundance: .
CDR3aa: CASQGTSNQPQHF

v_gene: TRBV18
j_gene: TRBJ1-1
abundance: .
CDR3aa: CASQQGALDTEAFF

v_gene: TRBV5-1
j_gene: TRBJ2-7
abundance: .
CDR3aa: CASSVPESSYEQYF

v_gene: TRBV5-5
j_gene: TRBJ1-4
abundance: .
CDR3aa: CASSPGQGLKSNEKLFF